Listed below are T cell receptor beta chains from one sample, sequenced in a study of early T cells in non-severe SARS-CoV-2 infection. In TCRdb, the 5' RACE reads were re-called with MiXCR into one record per CDR3 protein. The data contain more than 95,000 distinct CDR3 sequences, 15% of them singletons. Specimen: whole blood. The receptor set was obtained from an adult who was a healthcare worker with PCR-confirmed SARS-CoV-2 infection or an uninfected control (not recorded which). Each CDR3 is given with its conserved first and last residue. The D gene is left open where the match is weak. Clone size is stated in some rows and not others, as once, few, many or a class when expanded.

v_call: TRBV9; d_call: NA; clone_size: NA; cdr3_length: 14; j_call: TRBJ2-1; cdr3_aa: CASSQGAGLDEQFF; cdr3_nt: TGTGCCAGCAGCCAAGGGGCAGGCCTCGATGAGCAGTTCTTC
v_call: TRBV12-3/TRBV12-4; d_call: TRBD2; clone_size: NA; cdr3_length: 17; j_call: TRBJ2-4; cdr3_aa: CASSRPGSGGDKNIQYF; cdr3_nt: TGTGCCAGCAGCCGCCCGGGGAGCGGGGGTGACAAAAACATTCAGTACTTC
v_call: TRBV28; d_call: NA; clone_size: NA; cdr3_length: 12; j_call: TRBJ1-2; cdr3_aa: CASSADHYGYTF; cdr3_nt: TGTGCCAGCAGCGCAGATCACTATGGCTACACCTTC
v_call: TRBV6-1; d_call: NA; clone_size: NA; cdr3_length: 13; j_call: TRBJ1-1; cdr3_aa: CASRRTETTEAFF; cdr3_nt: TGTGCCAGCAGGCGGACAGAAACCACTGAAGCTTTCTTT
v_call: TRBV28; d_call: NA; clone_size: few; cdr3_length: 18; j_call: TRBJ1-6; cdr3_aa: CASSYPEYDQSYNSPLHF; cdr3_nt: TGTGCCAGCAGTTACCCGGAATACGACCAATCCTATAATTCACCCCTCCACTTT
v_call: TRBV3-1; d_call: TRBD1; clone_size: NA; cdr3_length: 16; j_call: TRBJ2-2; cdr3_aa: CASSQDPGQRAGELFF; cdr3_nt: TGTGCCAGCAGCCAAGATCCGGGACAGAGGGCCGGGGAGCTGTTTTTT
v_call: TRBV25-1; d_call: TRBD1; clone_size: few; cdr3_length: 15; j_call: TRBJ1-6; cdr3_aa: CASSEAGQDNSPLHF; cdr3_nt: TGTGCCAGCAGTGAGGCGGGACAGGATAATTCACCCCTCCACTTT
v_call: TRBV18; d_call: TRBD1; clone_size: NA; cdr3_length: 15; j_call: TRBJ2-7; cdr3_aa: CASSLGMAGGYEQYF; cdr3_nt: TGTGCCAGCTCCCTAGGGATGGCAGGGGGCTACGAGCAGTACTTC
v_call: TRBV20-1; d_call: NA; clone_size: few; cdr3_length: 13; j_call: TRBJ1-1; cdr3_aa: CSATPRRATEAFF; cdr3_nt: TGCAGTGCAACCCCACGGAGGGCGACTGAAGCTTTCTTT
v_call: TRBV7-3; d_call: NA; clone_size: NA; cdr3_length: 13; j_call: TRBJ2-2; cdr3_aa: CASSLTLTGELFF; cdr3_nt: TGTGCCAGCAGCTTAACGTTAACTGGGGAGCTGTTTTTT
v_call: TRBV20-1; d_call: TRBD2; clone_size: few; cdr3_length: 14; j_call: TRBJ2-1; cdr3_aa: CSASVSGVWNEQFF; cdr3_nt: TGCAGTGCTAGTGTTAGCGGGGTGTGGAATGAGCAGTTCTTC
v_call: TRBV12-3/TRBV12-4; d_call: NA; clone_size: NA; cdr3_length: 16; j_call: TRBJ1-5; cdr3_aa: CASSPGAGVSNQPQHF; cdr3_nt: TGTGCCAGCAGCCCCGGGGCGGGGGTTAGCAATCAGCCCCAGCATTTT
v_call: TRBV5-1; d_call: NA; clone_size: NA; cdr3_length: 14; j_call: TRBJ1-5; cdr3_aa: CASSMDGRDQPQHF; cdr3_nt: TGCGCCAGCAGTATGGACGGGAGGGATCAGCCCCAGCATTTT
v_call: TRBV20-1; d_call: NA; clone_size: many; cdr3_length: 14; j_call: TRBJ2-3; cdr3_aa: CSARESTSTDTQYF; cdr3_nt: TGCAGTGCTAGAGAATCGACGAGCACAGATACGCAGTATTTT
v_call: TRBV30; d_call: TRBD2; clone_size: NA; cdr3_length: 14; j_call: TRBJ2-3; cdr3_aa: CAWAGGSPGEAQYF; cdr3_nt: TGTGCCTGGGCGGGAGGGAGCCCAGGTGAGGCGCAGTATTTT
v_call: TRBV30; d_call: NA; clone_size: NA; cdr3_length: 15; j_call: TRBJ1-6; cdr3_aa: CAWSPGRSYNSPLHF; cdr3_nt: TGTGCCTGGAGCCCGGGGAGGTCCTATAATTCACCCCTCCACTTT
v_call: TRBV5-1; d_call: NA; clone_size: NA; cdr3_length: 12; j_call: TRBJ1-2; cdr3_aa: CASSLGQDGYTF; cdr3_nt: TGCGCCAGCAGCTTGGGACAGGACGGCTACACCTTC
v_call: TRBV20-1; d_call: TRBD2; clone_size: NA; cdr3_length: 13; j_call: TRBJ2-1; cdr3_aa: CSASAGGNNEQFF; cdr3_nt: TGCAGTGCAAGCGCGGGGGGTAACAATGAGCAGTTCTTC
v_call: TRBV11-2; d_call: NA; clone_size: many; cdr3_length: 16; j_call: TRBJ2-3; cdr3_aa: CASSLQRVDQANTQYF; cdr3_nt: TGTGCCAGCAGCTTACAACGGGTCGACCAAGCAAATACGCAGTATTTT
v_call: TRBV4-1; d_call: NA; clone_size: medium-sized; cdr3_length: 17; j_call: TRBJ2-2; cdr3_aa: CASSQDPPGTLDGELFF; cdr3_nt: TGCGCCAGCAGCCAAGATCCGCCCGGGACATTGGACGGGGAGCTGTTTTTT
v_call: TRBV3-1; d_call: TRBD2; clone_size: NA; cdr3_length: 17; j_call: TRBJ2-2; cdr3_aa: CASSPSAGGVPKGELFF; cdr3_nt: TGTGCCAGCAGCCCCTCTGCGGGGGGGGTCCCCAAGGGGGAGCTGTTTTTT
v_call: TRBV7-2; d_call: TRBD1; clone_size: NA; cdr3_length: 14; j_call: TRBJ1-6; cdr3_aa: CASRPGQISSPLHF; cdr3_nt: TGTGCCAGCAGGCCGGGACAGATATCTTCACCCCTCCACTTT
v_call: TRBV7-9; d_call: NA; clone_size: few; cdr3_length: 14; j_call: TRBJ1-6; cdr3_aa: CASRQPPYNSPLHF; cdr3_nt: TGTGCCAGCAGACAGCCCCCCTATAATTCACCCCTCCACTTT
v_call: TRBV3-1; d_call: TRBD1; clone_size: NA; cdr3_length: 16; j_call: TRBJ1-3; cdr3_aa: CASSHRGQDSGNTIYF; cdr3_nt: TGTGCCAGCAGCCATCGGGGACAGGACTCTGGAAACACCATATATTTT
v_call: TRBV6-6; d_call: NA; clone_size: many; cdr3_length: 15; j_call: TRBJ1-2; cdr3_aa: CASSGRDLANYGYTF; cdr3_nt: TGTGCCAGCAGTGGGCGGGATCTAGCTAACTATGGCTACACCTTC
v_call: TRBV2; d_call: NA; clone_size: many; cdr3_length: 13; j_call: TRBJ2-5; cdr3_aa: CAINDRFQETQYF; cdr3_nt: TGTGCCATCAACGACAGGTTCCAAGAGACCCAGTACTTC
v_call: TRBV12-3/TRBV12-4; d_call: NA; clone_size: NA; cdr3_length: 13; j_call: TRBJ1-5; cdr3_aa: CASSLRADQPQHF; cdr3_nt: TGTGCCAGCAGTTTACGAGCGGATCAGCCCCAGCATTTT
v_call: TRBV7-6; d_call: NA; clone_size: many; cdr3_length: 15; j_call: TRBJ2-1; cdr3_aa: CASSFSSSSYNEQFF; cdr3_nt: TGTGCCAGCAGCTTTAGCTCTTCCTCCTACAATGAGCAGTTCTTC
v_call: TRBV4-1; d_call: TRBD1; clone_size: NA; cdr3_length: 15; j_call: TRBJ2-3; cdr3_aa: CASSQKIDRADTQYF; cdr3_nt: TGCGCCAGCAGCCAAAAAATCGACAGGGCAGATACGCAGTATTTT
v_call: TRBV9; d_call: NA; clone_size: few; cdr3_length: 17; j_call: TRBJ1-4; cdr3_aa: CASSVGLGRPTNEKLFF; cdr3_nt: TGTGCCAGCAGCGTAGGACTGGGACGGCCAACTAATGAAAAACTGTTTTTT
v_call: TRBV19; d_call: NA; clone_size: many; cdr3_length: 15; j_call: TRBJ1-2; cdr3_aa: CASTTLNPGQNGYTF; cdr3_nt: TGTGCCAGTACCACATTAAATCCGGGGCAAAATGGCTACACCTTC
v_call: TRBV27; d_call: NA; clone_size: few; cdr3_length: 14; j_call: TRBJ2-7; cdr3_aa: CASRLAGSPYEQYF; cdr3_nt: TGTGCCAGCCGCCTGGCCGGGTCCCCCTACGAGCAGTACTTC
v_call: TRBV20-1; d_call: TRBD1; clone_size: few; cdr3_length: 16; j_call: TRBJ1-1; cdr3_aa: CSAVGLWTGEDTEAFF; cdr3_nt: TGCAGTGCTGTCGGACTATGGACAGGGGAAGACACTGAAGCTTTCTTT
v_call: TRBV5-1; d_call: NA; clone_size: NA; cdr3_length: 14; j_call: TRBJ1-2; cdr3_aa: CASSSEPGNYGYTF; cdr3_nt: TGCGCCAGCAGCTCCGAACCCGGGAACTATGGCTACACCTTC
v_call: TRBV19; d_call: NA; clone_size: few; cdr3_length: 13; j_call: TRBJ2-7; cdr3_aa: CASSSMETGEQYF; cdr3_nt: TGTGCCAGTAGTAGCATGGAAACGGGCGAGCAGTACTTC
v_call: TRBV6-6; d_call: NA; clone_size: few; cdr3_length: 14; j_call: TRBJ1-1; cdr3_aa: CASSYITGDTEAFF; cdr3_nt: TGTGCCAGCAGTTACATAACAGGAGACACTGAAGCTTTCTTT
v_call: TRBV11-2; d_call: NA; clone_size: many; cdr3_length: 14; j_call: TRBJ1-1; cdr3_aa: CASSLEGANTEAFF; cdr3_nt: TGTGCCAGCAGCTTAGAGGGGGCGAACACTGAAGCTTTCTTT
v_call: TRBV7-9; d_call: NA; clone_size: many; cdr3_length: 13; j_call: TRBJ1-1; cdr3_aa: CATYRSANTEAFF; cdr3_nt: TGTGCCACCTATCGGTCCGCGAACACTGAAGCTTTCTTT